Below are 23 T cell receptor beta chains sequenced from a single sample in a study of T cells after yellow fever vaccination. One entry per CDR3 protein results from TCRdb running MiXCR on the 5' RACE reads. This table has over 250,000 distinct CDR3 sequences, about 4% appearing once. The specimen was PBMCs, collected 5 days after the yellow fever booster vaccination. The receptors stem from a man aged 18 to 29 who received the YFV17D yellow fever vaccine.

A few counts support this clonotype. V and J are TRBV5-4 and TRBJ2-3; 7 bases fit TRBD1. The CDR3 length is 15 residues. With 3 bases clipped from V and 0 bases from J, the junction kept 4 bases outside the gene matches. Germline CDR1 is SGHNT and CDR2 is YYREEE (reference sequence). The CDR3, as DNA: TGTGCCAGCAGCTCGAAGGGGGCTAGCACAGATACGCAGTATTTT. Its protein product is CASSSKGASTDTQYF.

This clonotype has only a few counts. The junction and the germline gene differ at one end; a read error may be behind it. The J gene is TRBJ2-3, the V gene TRBV7-3; either TRBD1 or TRBD2 may fit D (6 bases each). Germline values: CDR1 SGHTA, CDR2 FQGTGA. The CDR3 runs 14 residues. This CDR3 reads CASRLRGGTDTQYF. The DNA for the CDR3 is TGTGCCAGCAGATTAAGGGGGGGCACAGATACGCAGTATTTT.

This clonotype came up many times. The junction does not match germline at one end; this may be a read error. This chain links TRBV7-7 with TRBJ2-3; 8 bases map to TRBD1. CDR1 and CDR2 (germline): SSHAT, FNYEAQ (reference sequence). The CDR3 is 14 residues long. CDR3 region: CASSSDRGADTQYF. CDR3 coding DNA: TGTGCTAGCAGCTCCGACAGGGGAGCAGATACGCAGTATTTT.

This clonotype was detected many times. The rearrangement links TRBV13 to TRBJ1-2; D call uncertain. V shed 3 bases and J shed 4 bases, with 9 bases lying between them. Germline CDR1 PRHDT, CDR2 FYEKMQ (reference sequence). CDR3 length: 13 amino acids. CDR3 coding DNA: TGTGCCAGCAGCTTGGACGTTCTCTATGGCTACACCTTC. Residues: CASSLDVLYGYTF.

This clonotype was counted ten times or more. For the CDR3, the DNA is TGCAGCGTTGAAGAAGGGGGTGGGCAGCCCCAGCATTTT. Translation: CSVEEGGGQPQHF. This chain connects TRBV29-1 to TRBJ1-5, with TRBD1 as a possible D gene (6 bases). CDR1 is SQVTM and CDR2 is ANQGSEA in the germline V gene. The CDR3 length is 13 residues. Trimming left V 0 bases short and J 7 bases short, with 10 bases between.

This clonotype was seen ten or more times. The CDR3 loop reads CASSPAAGASNSQYF. Written as DNA, the CDR3 is TGTGCCAGCAGCCCAGCGGCGGGGGCGTCGAATTCCCAGTACTTC. The J gene is TRBJ2-4, the V gene TRBV7-2; tentative D call: TRBD2 (7 bases). Per germline, CDR1 SGHTA and CDR2 FQGNSA. The CDR3 has 15 amino acids. The ends were cut back, 5 bases at V and 13 bases at J, with 24 bases in the middle.

As regards this clonotype: A junction boundary mismatches the germline segment, possibly from a read error. The gene calls are TRBV23-1 and TRBJ2-7; a possible D gene is TRBD2 (6 bases). TRBV23-1 is treated as an ORF (open reading frame) with a function not yet certain. This CDR3 spans 15 amino acids. CDR3 in DNA: TGCGCCAGCAGTCAAACGGAGGGGTACGGGTACGCGCAGTACTTC. It yields the protein CASSQTEGYGYAQYF.

This clonotype was detected many times. The chain combines TRBV12-3 or TRBV12-4 with TRBJ2-7; 7 bases align to TRBD2. Germline trimming cut 6 bases from V and 2 bases from J; bases unmatched to any gene: 1. The CDR3 runs 12 residues. CDR3 amino acids: CASSGTTYEQYF. CDR3 coding DNA: TGTGCCAGCAGCGGGACTACCTACGAGCAGTACTTC.

The chain has TRBV7-9 and TRBJ2-5; TRBD2 aligns across 9 bases. Looked up from germline, CDR1 is SEHNR and CDR2 is FQNEAQ (reference sequence). The V and J ends lost 5 bases and 5 bases, in that order; junction bases with no gene match: 18. The CDR3 loop spans 18 amino acids. CDR3 DNA: TGTGCCAGCAGCCTGCTTGCGGGGGGGAGAGGGTGGTCGGAGACCCAGTACTTC. It encodes CASSLLAGGRGWSETQYF.

This clonotype was seen more than once but under ten times. The J gene is TRBJ1-2, the V gene TRBV6-6; D might be TRBD1 (5 bases). Germline V lookup: CDR1 MNHNY, CDR2 SVGAGI (reference sequence). The CDR3 loop spans 13 amino acids. V dropped 8 bases and J dropped 0 bases, with 10 bases sitting between them. The CDR3 protein is CASRPGPNYGYTF. Written as DNA, the CDR3 is TGTGCCAGCCGACCGGGACCTAACTATGGCTACACCTTC.

This clonotype was seen more than once but under ten times. The chain carries TRBV4-2 and TRBJ2-7; 12 bases fit TRBD2. Per the germline V gene, CDR1 is LGHNA and CDR2 is YNFKEQ. Germline trimming cut 1 base from V and 5 bases from J; bases unmatched to any gene: 3. This CDR3 comprises 15 residues. This chain's CDR3 is CASSQASGGADEQYF. CDR3 nucleotide sequence: TGTGCCAGCAGCCAAGCTAGCGGGGGGGCGGACGAGCAGTACTTC.

The table lists this clonotype with a few counts. This chain connects TRBV4-1 to TRBJ1-4; possibly TRBD1 for D (5 bases). Deletions cut 8 bases from V and 8 bases from J, with 15 bases between. This CDR3 contains 13 residues. The V gene's germline CDR1 is MGHRA and CDR2 YSYEKL. CDR3 in DNA: TGCGCCAGCGAAGTGCAGGGAGGCGAAAAACTGTTTTTT. Translating it yields CASEVQGGEKLFF.

This clonotype was seen many times. The chain couples TRBV5-6 to TRBJ1-1, with 8 bases matching TRBD1. From germline, CDR1 is SGHDT and CDR2 YYEEEE. The V and J ends lost 0 bases and 7 bases, in that order; junction bases with no gene match: 2. The CDR3 length is 13 residues. CDR3 region: CASSLGQGIEAFF. The DNA for the CDR3 is TGTGCCAGCAGCTTGGGACAGGGGATTGAAGCTTTCTTT.

This clonotype was counted a few times. The V gene is TRBV15, the J gene TRBJ2-7, with D perhaps TRBD2 (5 bases). This CDR3 is 17 amino acids long. Germline lookup yields CDR1 LNHNV and CDR2 YYDKDF (reference sequence). Trimming took 1 base from V and 0 from J, leaving 16 bases between them. For the CDR3, the DNA is TGTGCCACCAGCAGAGGTACCCGGGGTAGCGTCTCCTACGAGCAGTACGTC. It is translated as CATSRGTRGSVSYEQYV.

This clonotype has only a few counts. The chain couples TRBV28 to TRBJ2-5; tentative D call: TRBD2 (6 bases). CDR1 is MDHEN, CDR2 SYDVKM, per germline. This CDR3 has 16 amino acids. V gave up 3 bases and J gave up 5 bases, with 19 bases separating them. CDR3 bases: TGTGCCAGCAGTTTTAACACCGGGAGCCTCCGTGAGACCCAGTACTTC. Translation gives CASSFNTGSLRETQYF. The full variable domain, rest sourced from reference TRBV28 and TRBJ2-5, is DVKVTQSSRYLVKRTGEKVFLECVQDMDHENMFWYRQDPGLGLRLIYFSYDVKMKEKGDIPEGYSVSREKKERFSLILESASTNQTSMYLCASSFNTGSLRETQYFGPGTRLLVL.

The sample holds a few counts of this clonotype. The chain joins TRBV4-3 to TRBJ1-1; D remains ambiguous. V shed 0 bases and J shed 6 bases, with 5 bases lying between them. The CDR3 runs to 12 residues. From germline, CDR1 is LGHNA and CDR2 YSLEER. CDR3 residues: CASSQDQAEAFF. DNA for the CDR3: TGCGCCAGCAGCCAAGATCAAGCTGAAGCTTTCTTT.

This clonotype came up a few times. The J gene is TRBJ1-3, the V gene TRBV7-9; D call uncertain. Germline V lookup: CDR1 SEHNR, CDR2 FQNEAQ (reference sequence). CDR3 size: 11 residues. Trimming removed 5 bases from V and 8 bases from J, with 7 bases in between. Here the CDR3 DNA reads TGTGCCAGCAGCCCCGCGGACACCATATATTTT. As protein: CASSPADTIYF.

This clonotype was observed a handful of times. The chain has TRBV18 and TRBJ2-1; D possibly corresponds to TRBD1 (5 bases). Germline V gene lookup returns CDR1 KGHSH and CDR2 LQKENI. The V gene lost 0 bases and the J gene lost 7 bases, with 10 bases spanning the gap. The CDR3 is made up of 14 amino acids. The DNA for the CDR3 is TGTGCCAGCTCACCACCTAGCAGGGAAAATGAGCAGTTCTTC. This sequence encodes CASSPPSRENEQFF.

Many counts were recorded for this clonotype. This chain uses TRBV28 with TRBJ2-7, with D possibly being TRBD1 (6 bases). Trimming took off 5 bases at V and 3 bases at J, with 14 bases between the two ends. CDR3 length: 14 residues. Germline CDR1 MDHEN, CDR2 SYDVKM. In DNA form, the CDR3 reads TGTGCCAGCAGTGGGGGACATGGGGGCTACGAGCAGTACTTC. Translated: CASSGGHGGYEQYF.

This clonotype was seen more than once but under ten times. In nucleotides, the CDR3 is TGCAGTGCTAGGACCGGGACTAGCGGGGAGAATGAGCAGTTCTTC. This codes for CSARTGTSGENEQFF. The rearrangement joins TRBV20-1 to TRBJ2-1; 13 positions match TRBD2. Germline V gene lookup returns CDR1 DFQATT and CDR2 SNEGSKA (reference sequence). V lost 3 bases to trimming and J lost 7 bases; unmatched junction nucleotides: 6. CDR3 length: 15 residues.

This clonotype was counted at least ten times. The chain combines TRBV7-8 with TRBJ1-6; D is ambiguous. Trimming left V 1 base short and J 8 bases short, with 12 bases between. The germline gives CDR1 SGHVS, CDR2 FQNEAQ. The CDR3 length is 15 residues. CDR3 loop: CASSLGPTGDSPLHF. The CDR3, as DNA: TGTGCCAGCAGCTTAGGGCCTACTGGGGATTCACCCCTCCACTTT.

This clonotype was seen a handful of times. The gene calls are TRBV2 and TRBJ2-7; TRBD2 is a possible D gene (6 bases). The V end lost 7 bases, the J end lost 4 bases, and 14 bases lay between the germline ends. Germline CDR1 and CDR2: SNHLY and FYNNEI. The CDR3 consists of 13 residues. For the CDR3, the DNA is TGTGCCAGCAATCGGGAGACCTCATACGAGCAGTACGTC. Protein: CASNRETSYEQYV.

The rearrangement uses TRBV10-3 and TRBJ1-1; a possible D gene is TRBD1 (5 bases). CDR1 is ENHRY, CDR2 SYGVKD, per germline. V dropped 11 bases and J dropped 0 bases, with 13 bases sitting between them. The length of the CDR3 is 13 residues. The CDR3 nucleotides read TGTGCCTCCCAGACAGCCATGAACACTGAAGCTTTCTTT. Its translation: CASQTAMNTEAFF.